This T cell receptor beta chain was recorded in a study of blood T cell repertoires in COVID-19. Assay: immunoSEQ multiplex PCR; the TCRdb copy retains only in-frame clones and omits some. The sample comprises tens of thousands of clones, about 90% of which are singletons, and under 8.5% rests with the top ten. This CDR3 has 14 amino acids. Trimming left V 3 bases short and J 8 bases short, with 15 bases between. Germline V gene sequence: CDR1 KGHSH, CDR2 LQKENI. The material sequenced was peripheral blood. This clonotype was sampled from a man aged 60 to 69 with active COVID-19. The chain recombines TRBV18 with TRBJ2-3; no clear D gene. The DNA of the CDR3 is TGTGCCAGCTCACCCGACTCCACCGCGGCTACGCAGTATTTT. This translates into CASSPDSTAATQYF.